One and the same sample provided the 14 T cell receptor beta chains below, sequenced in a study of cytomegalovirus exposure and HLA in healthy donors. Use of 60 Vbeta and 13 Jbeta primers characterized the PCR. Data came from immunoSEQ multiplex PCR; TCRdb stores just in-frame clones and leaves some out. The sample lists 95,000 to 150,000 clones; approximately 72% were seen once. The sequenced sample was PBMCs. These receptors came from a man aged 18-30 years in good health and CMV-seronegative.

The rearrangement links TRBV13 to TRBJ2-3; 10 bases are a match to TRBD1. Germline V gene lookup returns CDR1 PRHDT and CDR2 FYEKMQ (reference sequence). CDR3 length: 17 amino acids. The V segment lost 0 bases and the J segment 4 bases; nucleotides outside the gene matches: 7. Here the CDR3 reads CASSLGTGQGDSDTQYF. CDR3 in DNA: TGTGCCAGCAGCTTAGGTACTGGACAGGGGGACTCAGATACGCAGTATTTT.

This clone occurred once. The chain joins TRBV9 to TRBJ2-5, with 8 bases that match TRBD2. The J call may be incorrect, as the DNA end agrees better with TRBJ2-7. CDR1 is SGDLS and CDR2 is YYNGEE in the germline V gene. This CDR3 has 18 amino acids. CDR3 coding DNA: TGTGCCAGCAGCGTCGGGACCAGCCACAGCGGGAGTTCCTACGAGCAGTACTTC. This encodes CASSVGTSHSGSSYEQYF.

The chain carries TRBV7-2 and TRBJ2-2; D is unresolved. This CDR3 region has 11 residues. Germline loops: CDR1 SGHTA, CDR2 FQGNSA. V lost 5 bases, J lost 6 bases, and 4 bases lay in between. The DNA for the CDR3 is TGTGCCAGCAGCCCCGCCGGGGAGCTGTTTTTT. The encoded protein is CASSPAGELFF. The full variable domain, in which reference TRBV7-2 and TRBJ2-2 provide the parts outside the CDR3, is GAGVSQSPSNKVTEKGKDVELRCDPISGHTALYWYRQSLGQGLEFLIYFQGNSAPDKSGLPSDRFSAERTGGSVSTLTIQRTQQEDSAVYLCASSPAGELFFGEGSRLTVL.

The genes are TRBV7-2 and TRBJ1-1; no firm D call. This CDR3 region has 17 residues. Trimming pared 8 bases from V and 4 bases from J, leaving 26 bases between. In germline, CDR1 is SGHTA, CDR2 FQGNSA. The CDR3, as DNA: TGTGCCAGCTCACCCGTGGGTGGAGGGAGGTTTAGCACTGAAGCTTTCTTT. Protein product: CASSPVGGGRFSTEAFF. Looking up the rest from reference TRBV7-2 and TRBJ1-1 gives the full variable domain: GAGVSQSPSNKVTEKGKDVELRCDPISGHTALYWYRQSLGQGLEFLIYFQGNSAPDKSGLPSDRFSAERTGGSVSTLTIQRTQQEDSAVYLCASSPVGGGRFSTEAFFGQGTRLTVV.

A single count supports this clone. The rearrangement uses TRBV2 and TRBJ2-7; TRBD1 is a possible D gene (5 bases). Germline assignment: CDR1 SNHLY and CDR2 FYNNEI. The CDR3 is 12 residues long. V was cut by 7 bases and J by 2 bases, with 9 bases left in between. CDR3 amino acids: CASIAGTYEQYF. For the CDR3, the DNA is TGTGCCAGCATAGCAGGGACCTACGAGCAGTACTTC.

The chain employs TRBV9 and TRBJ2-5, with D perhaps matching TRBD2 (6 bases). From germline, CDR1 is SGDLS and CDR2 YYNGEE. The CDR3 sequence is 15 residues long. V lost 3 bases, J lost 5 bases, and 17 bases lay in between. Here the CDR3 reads CASSAVGGSWETQYF. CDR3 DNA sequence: TGTGCCAGCAGCGCCGTTGGAGGGTCGTGGGAGACCCAGTACTTC.

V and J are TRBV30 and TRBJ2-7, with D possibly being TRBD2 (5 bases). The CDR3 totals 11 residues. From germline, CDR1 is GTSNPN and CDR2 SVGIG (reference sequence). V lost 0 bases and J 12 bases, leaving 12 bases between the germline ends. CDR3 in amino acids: CAWSVSREWYF. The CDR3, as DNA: TGTGCCTGGAGTGTTTCTAGGGAGTGGTACTTC.

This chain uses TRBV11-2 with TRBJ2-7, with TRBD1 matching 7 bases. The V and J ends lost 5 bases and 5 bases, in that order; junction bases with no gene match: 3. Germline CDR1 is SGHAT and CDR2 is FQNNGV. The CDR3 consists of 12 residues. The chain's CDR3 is CASSLQGHEQYF. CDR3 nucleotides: TGTGCCAGCAGCCTACAGGGGCACGAGCAGTACTTC.

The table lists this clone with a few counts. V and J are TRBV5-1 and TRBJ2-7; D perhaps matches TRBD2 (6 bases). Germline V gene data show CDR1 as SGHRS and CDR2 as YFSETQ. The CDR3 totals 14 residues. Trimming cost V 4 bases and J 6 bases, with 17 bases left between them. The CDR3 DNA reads TGCGCCAGCAGCCCGATGGGACTCAGGGCCGAGCAGTACTTC. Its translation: CASSPMGLRAEQYF.

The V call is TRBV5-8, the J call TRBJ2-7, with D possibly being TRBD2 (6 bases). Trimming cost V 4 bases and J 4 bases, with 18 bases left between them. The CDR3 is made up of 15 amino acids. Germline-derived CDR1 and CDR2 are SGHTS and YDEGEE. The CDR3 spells CASSAPGLPRYEQYF. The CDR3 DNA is TGTGCCAGCAGCGCGCCGGGACTCCCTAGGTACGAGCAGTACTTC.

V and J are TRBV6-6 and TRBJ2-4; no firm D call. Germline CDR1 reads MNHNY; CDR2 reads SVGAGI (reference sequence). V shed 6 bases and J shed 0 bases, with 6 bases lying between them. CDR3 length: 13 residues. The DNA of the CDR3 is TGTGCCAGCAGACACCTAGCCAAAAACATTCAGTACTTC. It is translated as CASRHLAKNIQYF.

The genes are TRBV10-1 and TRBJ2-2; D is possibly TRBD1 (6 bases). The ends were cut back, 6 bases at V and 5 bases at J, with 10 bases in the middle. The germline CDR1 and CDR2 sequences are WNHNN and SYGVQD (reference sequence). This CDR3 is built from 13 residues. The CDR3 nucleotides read TGCGCCAGCAGACGACAGGCGACCGGGGAGCTGTTTTTT. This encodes CASRRQATGELFF.

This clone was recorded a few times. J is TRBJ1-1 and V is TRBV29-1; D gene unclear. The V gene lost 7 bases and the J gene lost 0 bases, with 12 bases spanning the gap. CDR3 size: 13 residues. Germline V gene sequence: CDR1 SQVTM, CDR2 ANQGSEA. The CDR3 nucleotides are TGCAGCGCTGGCCGCAGTTTGAACACTGAAGCTTTCTTT. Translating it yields CSAGRSLNTEAFF.

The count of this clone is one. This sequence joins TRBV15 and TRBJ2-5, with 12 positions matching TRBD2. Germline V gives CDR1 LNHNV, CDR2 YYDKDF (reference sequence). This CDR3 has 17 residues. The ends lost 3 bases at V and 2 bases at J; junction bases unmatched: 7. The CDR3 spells CATSRDIGTSGQETQYF. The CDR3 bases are TGTGCCACCAGCAGGGATATTGGGACTAGCGGGCAAGAGACCCAGTACTTC.